This TCR beta chain was found in a study of blood T cell repertoires in COVID-19. Across the whole study: COVID-19 samples from acute and convalescent phases originated in the United States, Italy and Spain. From T cells, B-cell-depleted T cells, or PBMCs came the material, which was cDNA or gDNA.

The V end lost 7 bases, the J end lost 6 bases, and 11 bases lay between the germline ends. The germline V gene encodes CDR1 SGHTS and CDR2 YDEGEE. The CDR3 is 11 amino acids. In terms of age and location, participants ranged from about 18 to 95 years and lived in under 30 US areas. Researchers sorted participants into cohorts using their self-reported clinical history. Data came from immunoSEQ multiplex PCR; TCRdb stores just in-frame clones and leaves some out. The table has about 250,000 clones, 75% to 90% seen once. The rearrangement uses TRBV5-8 and TRBJ2-7; a weak D match, TRBD2 (7 bases). The sample was PBMCs or T cells enriched from blood (not recorded which). This sequence was found in a woman in her twenties or thirties with acute COVID-19. The CDR3 spells CASLGGLEQYF. The DNA of the CDR3 is TGTGCCAGCCTCGGGGGGCTCGAGCAGTACTTC. Combining the CDR3 with reference TRBV5-8 and TRBJ2-7 gives the whole variable domain EAGVTQSPTHLIKTRGQQATLRCSPISGHTSVYWYQQALGLGLQFLLWYDEGEERNRGNFPPRFSGRQFPNYSSELNVNALELEDSALYLCASLGGLEQYFGPGTRLTVT.